The 32 T cell receptor beta chains reported below all come from one sample, sequenced in a study of T cell responses to AZD1222 COVID-19 vaccine. The table came from immunoSEQ multiplex PCR; TCRdb's copy has only in-frame clones and leaves some out. The sample holds fewer than 90,000 clones, roughly 90% seen once. The sequencing used peripheral blood, collected 28 days after the second AZD1222 dose. The receptor set was obtained from an adult who received the AZD1222 COVID-19 vaccine.

This clone was picked up one time. The chain is built from TRBV5-8 and TRBJ1-2; TRBD1 matches 7 bases. The CDR3 has 14 amino acids. Germline trimming cut 1 base from V and 2 bases from J; bases unmatched to any gene: 2. Germline V gives CDR1 SGHTS, CDR2 YDEGEE. The CDR3 sequence is CASSLYRGNYGYTF. DNA for the CDR3: TGTGCCAGCAGCTTGTACAGGGGAAACTATGGCTACACCTTC.

CDR3 sequence (DNA): TGTGCCAGCAGCCCACACCCCCGGGGAGGCGCTAACTATGGCTACACCTTC. Amino acids: CASSPHPRGGANYGYTF. This chain uses TRBV28 with TRBJ1-2, with no clear D. Germline V CDR1 and CDR2: MDHEN, SYDVKM. V dropped 6 bases and J dropped 0 bases, with 20 bases sitting between them. This CDR3 has 17 residues.

The gene calls are TRBV19 and TRBJ1-5; D perhaps matches TRBD1 (6 bases). CDR1 is LNHDA, CDR2 SQIVND, per germline (reference sequence). CDR3 length: 17 residues. Trimming removed 10 bases from V and 0 bases from J, with 22 bases in between. The chain's CDR3 is CATGSGTGAYSNQPQHF. As DNA, the CDR3 is TGTGCCACTGGCTCCGGGACGGGGGCTTATAGCAATCAGCCCCAGCATTTT.

The gene calls are TRBV29-1 and TRBJ2-1; D is ambiguous. The CDR3 runs 12 residues. The V and J ends lost 6 bases and 4 bases respectively, with 10 bases between them. Germline CDR1 reads SQVTM; CDR2 reads ANQGSEA. The CDR3 protein is CSVAATYNEQFF. CDR3 coding DNA: TGCAGCGTGGCAGCCACTTACAATGAGCAGTTCTTC.

This chain links TRBV14 with TRBJ2-1, with a tentative D call TRBD1 (5 bases). The CDR3 loop spans 18 amino acids. V lost 0 bases and J 4 bases, leaving 19 bases between the germline ends. The germline gives CDR1 SGHDN, CDR2 FVKESK. CDR3: CASSQDEASYWTYNEQFF. The DNA for the CDR3 is TGTGCCAGCAGCCAAGATGAGGCCTCGTACTGGACATACAATGAGCAGTTCTTC.

V and J are TRBV6-5 and TRBJ2-1, with 11 bases lining up with TRBD2. Germline lookup yields CDR1 MNHEY and CDR2 SVGAGI. Losses at the gene ends were 2 bases for V and 8 bases for J; bases not matched to a gene: 2. The CDR3 sequence is 14 residues long. CDR3 DNA: TGTGCCAGCAGTTACCAACTAGCGGGAGATGAGCAGTTCTTC. This sequence encodes CASSYQLAGDEQFF.

This clone occurred a few times. In DNA form, the CDR3 reads TGTGCCAGCAGTGTTCCGAACTCACCCCTCCACTTT. Translating it yields CASSVPNSPLHF. V usage is TRBV2 and J usage is TRBJ1-6, with D unclear. The germline V gene has CDR1 SNHLY and CDR2 FYNNEI. The CDR3 has 12 amino acids. V lost 4 bases and J 10 bases, leaving 8 bases between the germline ends.

CDR3 DNA sequence: TGTGCCAGCAGCTTAGATTGGACTAGCGGGAGGGGGACCCAGTACTTC. Amino acid sequence: CASSLDWTSGRGTQYF. The V gene is TRBV11-2, the J gene TRBJ2-5; 15 positions agree with TRBD2. J gave up 7 bases and V 0 bases, and 3 bases lay outside the gene matches. Germline CDR1 is SGHAT and CDR2 is FQNNGV. The CDR3 has 16 amino acids. The whole variable domain, remainder taken from reference TRBV11-2 and TRBJ2-5, is EAGVAQSPRYKIIEKRQSVAFWCNPISGHATLYWYQQILGQGPKLLIQFQNNGVVDDSQLPKDRFSAERLKGVDSTLKIQPAKLEDSAVYLCASSLDWTSGRGTQYFGPGTRLLVL.

The chain joins TRBV6-5 to TRBJ2-2, with 11 positions matching TRBD2. Unmatched junction bases numbered 5, after V lost 5 bases and J lost 6 bases. The CDR3 runs 15 residues. CDR1 MNHEY and CDR2 SVGAGI come from the germline V gene. CDR3 sequence reads: CASSRQLAGAGELFF. CDR3 nucleotide sequence: TGTGCCAGCAGTCGCCAACTAGCGGGAGCCGGGGAGCTGTTTTTT.

The V gene is TRBV7-8, the J gene TRBJ1-1; D ambiguous. The CDR3 consists of 12 residues. In germline, CDR1 is SGHVS, CDR2 FQNEAQ. V gave up 5 bases and J gave up 8 bases, with 12 bases separating them. The CDR3 DNA is TGTGCCAGCAGCACCCACGTGGGGGAAGCTTTCTTT. It is translated as CASSTHVGEAFF.

The rearrangement links TRBV7-8 to TRBJ1-5, with TRBD1 matching 7 bases. Looked up from germline, CDR1 is SGHVS and CDR2 is FQNEAQ. The CDR3 totals 15 residues. Trimming at V came to 5 bases and at J to 3 bases, leaving 7 bases not matched to a gene. In DNA form, the CDR3 reads TGTGCCAGCAGCCCTCGGACAGGCTACAATCAGCCCCAGCATTTT. Translating gives CASSPRTGYNQPQHF.

The chain links TRBV4-1 to TRBJ1-3; TRBD1 aligns across 9 bases. Trimming at V came to 2 bases and at J to 0 bases, leaving 8 bases not matched to a gene. This CDR3 is 18 amino acids long. The V gene's germline CDR1 is MGHRA and CDR2 YSYEKL. The DNA of the CDR3 is TGCGCCAGCAGCCAAAACAAGGGACAGGGAAGCTCTGGAAACACCATATATTTT. Its protein product is CASSQNKGQGSSGNTIYF.

In this sample, this clone turned up a few times. V gene TRBV18 combines with J gene TRBJ2-7; 9 bases are shared with TRBD1. Losses at the gene ends were 2 bases for V and 4 bases for J; bases not matched to a gene: 3. Per the germline V gene, CDR1 is KGHSH and CDR2 is LQKENI. This CDR3 comprises 14 residues. Here the CDR3 reads CASSPNRGPYEQYF. CDR3 sequence (DNA): TGTGCCAGCTCACCAAACAGGGGGCCATACGAGCAGTACTTC.

The CDR3 protein is CASSYGQAGEKLFF. The CDR3 region has the DNA TGTGCCAGCAGTTATGGACAGGCCGGGGAAAAACTGTTTTTT. The rearrangement links TRBV7-9 to TRBJ1-4; 7 bases match TRBD1. The germline CDR1 and CDR2 sequences are SEHNR and FQNEAQ (reference sequence). Trimming took 6 bases from V and 8 from J; bases not matched to a gene: 9. This CDR3 has 14 residues.

The chain employs TRBV4-1 and TRBJ1-4, with D unclear. Between the trimmed V and J ends, which lost 3 bases and 6 bases, there was a span of 11 bases. Germline V CDR1 and CDR2: MGHRA, YSYEKL. The CDR3 is 14 residues long. CDR3 protein: CASSHPDIDEKLFF. The CDR3 nucleotides are TGCGCCAGCAGCCATCCCGATATCGATGAAAAACTGTTTTTT.

The chain recombines TRBV7-8 with TRBJ2-1; the match to TRBD2 covers 7 bases. Trimming removed 5 bases from V and 0 bases from J; junction bases left unmatched: 16. The CDR3 covers 19 residues. The germline V gene has CDR1 SGHVS and CDR2 FQNEAQ. The CDR3 sequence is CASSPPLRLAPSSYNEQFF. Written as DNA, the CDR3 is TGTGCCAGCAGCCCACCTTTAAGACTAGCCCCTAGCTCCTACAATGAGCAGTTCTTC. Drawing the rest from reference TRBV7-8 and TRBJ2-1, the complete variable domain is GAGVSQSPRYKVAKRGQDVALRCDPISGHVSLFWYQQALGQGPEFLTYFQNEAQLDKSGLPSDRFFAERPEGSVSTLKIQRTQQEDSAVYLCASSPPLRLAPSSYNEQFFGPGTRLTVL.

The chain joins TRBV5-1 to TRBJ2-1, with unresolved D. V was pared by 4 bases and J by 0 bases, with 8 bases between. The CDR3 length is 14 residues. Germline loops: CDR1 SGHRS, CDR2 YFSETQ. The CDR3 protein is CASSGISSYNEQFF. The CDR3 DNA sequence: TGCGCCAGCAGCGGGATTAGCTCCTACAATGAGCAGTTCTTC.

The chain uses TRBV19 and TRBJ2-2; D unresolved. Trimming took off 3 bases at V and 2 bases at J, with 10 bases between the two ends. Germline CDR1 reads LNHDA; CDR2 reads SQIVND (reference sequence). There are 15 residues in the CDR3. DNA for the CDR3: TGTGCCAGTAGTATTAGTGGCAGCAACACCGGGGAGCTGTTTTTT. Translation: CASSISGSNTGELFF.

The chain is built from TRBV5-8 and TRBJ1-2, with 8 bases lining up with TRBD1. V was pared by 4 bases and J by 6 bases, with 5 bases of the junction left unmatched. CDR1 is SGHTS, CDR2 YDEGEE, per germline. The CDR3 covers 13 residues. The CDR3 loop reads CASSPDRVHGYTF. DNA for the CDR3: TGTGCCAGCAGCCCGGACAGGGTTCATGGCTACACCTTC. Full variable domain (missing parts from reference TRBV5-8 and TRBJ1-2): EAGVTQSPTHLIKTRGQQATLRCSPISGHTSVYWYQQALGLGLQFLLWYDEGEERNRGNFPPRFSGRQFPNYSSELNVNALELEDSALYLCASSPDRVHGYTFGSGTRLTVV.

Only one count was recorded for this clone. The chain uses TRBV7-9 and TRBJ1-2; no reliable D call. Germline CDR1 SEHNR, CDR2 FQNEAQ (reference sequence). There are 12 residues in the CDR3. The V end lost 3 bases, the J end lost 3 bases, and 5 bases lay between the germline ends. The CDR3 region is CASSFLHYGYTF. The DNA for the CDR3 is TGTGCCAGCAGCTTTCTACACTATGGCTACACCTTC.

This chain uses TRBV4-1 with TRBJ2-6; the D is unclear. Trimming took 4 bases from V and 1 from J, leaving 8 bases between them. CDR1 and CDR2 (germline): MGHRA, YSYEKL. The CDR3 is 15 amino acids. The CDR3 DNA reads TGCGCCAGCAGCCCCCTCGGGTCTGGGGCCAACGTCCTGACTTTC. Amino acids: CASSPLGSGANVLTF.

As DNA, the CDR3 is TGTGCCAGCAGCATGTTCCGGGACACATCCTACGAGCAGTACTTC. Protein sequence: CASSMFRDTSYEQYF. The genes are TRBV28 and TRBJ2-7, with D tentatively TRBD1 (6 bases). V dropped 6 bases and J dropped 1 base, with 16 bases sitting between them. This CDR3 spans 15 amino acids. Germline V gives CDR1 MDHEN, CDR2 SYDVKM.

V is TRBV4-2 and J is TRBJ2-1; 13 bases match TRBD2. Germline V lookup: CDR1 LGHNA, CDR2 YNFKEQ. CDR3 length: 20 residues. V was pared by 1 base and J by 6 bases, with 15 bases of the junction left unmatched. The CDR3, as DNA: TGTGCCAGCAGCCAAGCCGGGGGGACTAGCGGGGCAGTTTTTCGCAATGAGCAGTTCTTC. Translation gives CASSQAGGTSGAVFRNEQFF.

V and J are TRBV30 and TRBJ1-3, with no clear D. Trimming took 4 bases from V and 0 from J, leaving 4 bases between them. The length of the CDR3 is 12 residues. Germline CDR1 is GTSNPN and CDR2 is SVGIG (reference sequence). The CDR3 is CAWKSSGNTIYF. Written as DNA, the CDR3 is TGTGCCTGGAAGAGCTCTGGAAACACCATATATTTT.

This chain links TRBV5-1 with TRBJ1-2; the match to TRBD1 covers 7 bases. Germline CDR1 SGHRS, CDR2 YFSETQ. V trimming: 4 bases; J trimming: 11 bases; junction bases outside the gene matches: 8. The CDR3 is made up of 12 amino acids. CDR3 residues: CASSLDPGQYTF. CDR3 DNA: TGCGCCAGCAGCCTAGACCCGGGACAGTACACCTTC.

The J gene is TRBJ2-7, the V gene TRBV18; 9 nucleotides align to TRBD1. The CDR3 length is 15 residues. V was pared by 1 base and J by 1 base, with 2 bases of the junction left unmatched. The germline gives CDR1 KGHSH, CDR2 LQKENI. The CDR3 is CASSPRTGVSYEQYF. The CDR3 DNA reads TGTGCCAGCTCACCACGGACAGGGGTTTCCTACGAGCAGTACTTC.

The chain carries TRBV6-5 and TRBJ1-1; 8 positions agree with TRBD1. The ends lost 6 bases at V and 1 base at J; junction bases unmatched: 4. The CDR3 runs to 14 residues. CDR1 and CDR2 from the germline V gene are MNHEY and SVGAGI. The CDR3 sequence is CASSYGTGNTEAFF. Written as DNA, the CDR3 is TGTGCCAGCAGCTACGGGACAGGGAACACTGAAGCTTTCTTT.

V usage is TRBV2 and J usage is TRBJ1-2, with TRBD1 matching over 12 bases. The CDR3 extends over 19 amino acids. In germline, CDR1 is SNHLY, CDR2 FYNNEI. V lost 5 bases to trimming and J lost 1 base; unmatched junction nucleotides: 14. CDR3 protein: CASSRNLGQGARSNYGYTF. In nucleotides, the CDR3 is TGTGCCAGCAGTCGGAACCTGGGACAGGGGGCCCGAAGTAACTATGGCTACACCTTC. The full variable domain, completed using reference TRBV2 and TRBJ1-2, is EPEVTQTPSHQVTQMGQEVILRCVPISNHLYFYWYRQILGQKVEFLVSFYNNEISEKSEIFDDQFSVERPDGSNFTLKIRSTKLEDSAMYFCASSRNLGQGARSNYGYTFGSGTRLTVV.

This CDR3 is CASRDRGYEQYF. The CDR3 nucleotides are TGTGCCAGCAGGGACAGGGGCTACGAGCAGTACTTC. The chain is built from TRBV12-3 or TRBV12-4 and TRBJ2-7; 9 nucleotides line up with TRBD1. CDR3 length: 12 amino acids. The junction had 0 bases not matched to a gene; V was cut back by 6 bases and J by 3 bases.

This chain joins TRBV24-1 and TRBJ1-2; D may be TRBD1 (6 bases). The germline V gene encodes CDR1 KGHDR and CDR2 SFDVKD. Trimming pared 4 bases from V and 2 bases from J, leaving 13 bases between. The CDR3 contains 15 residues. CDR3 DNA: TGTGCCACCAGTGACTCGGGACACTCAAACTATGGCTACACCTTC. Translated, it gives CATSDSGHSNYGYTF.

V gene TRBV6-6 combines with J gene TRBJ1-1; D might be TRBD1 (5 bases). This CDR3 region has 15 residues. CDR1 and CDR2 from the germline V gene are MNHNY and SVGAGI (reference sequence). Trimming pared 6 bases from V and 2 bases from J, leaving 16 bases between. The CDR3 DNA follows: TGTGCCAGCAGAGGATTCGCTGGGGGAAACACTGAAGCTTTCTTT. Its protein product is CASRGFAGGNTEAFF.

The J gene is TRBJ1-2, the V gene TRBV2; D is unclear. Trimming shortened V by 4 bases and J by 8 bases, and 20 bases separated the two germline ends. Per the germline V gene, CDR1 is SNHLY and CDR2 is FYNNEI. The CDR3 consists of 15 residues. The CDR3 sequence is CASSAPVRTPTGYTF. The CDR3, as DNA: TGTGCCAGCAGTGCCCCAGTTAGGACCCCGACAGGCTACACCTTC. The variable domain in full, completed from reference TRBV2 and TRBJ1-2, reads EPEVTQTPSHQVTQMGQEVILRCVPISNHLYFYWYRQILGQKVEFLVSFYNNEISEKSEIFDDQFSVERPDGSNFTLKIRSTKLEDSAMYFCASSAPVRTPTGYTFGSGTRLTVV.